A selection of T cell receptor beta chains follows, all from one sample in a study of CD8+ T cells in alopecia areata. Sequencing was performed with immunoSEQ multiplex PCR; in TCRdb, only in-frame clones are kept and a portion is missing. The sample has some 100,000 clones, 35% to 40% seen once. Input material: CD4+ T cells sorted from blood. Source of these receptors: a human donor with alopecia areata. CDR3s leave out the opening cysteine and the closing phenylalanine or tryptophan.

V	J	CDR3
TRBV7-2	TRBJ2-3	ASKRRQSSTDTQY
TRBV5-4	TRBJ2-3	ASSLPRGRTDTQY
TRBV5-1	TRBJ1-2	ASSLDGGHNYGYT
TRBV29-1	TRBJ2-7	SVSGRAGVYEQY
TRBV2	TRBJ2-7	ASSEEAGRGYEQY
TRBV4-1	TRBJ1-5	ASSQAIGDNQPQH
TRBV20-1	TRBJ2-7	SAQPTYEQY
TRBV5-4	TRBJ2-1	ASSLTQINEQF
TRBV30	TRBJ2-1	AWGGLGYNEQF
TRBV5-1	TRBJ2-7	ASSLGTDEQY
TRBV30	TRBJ1-2	AWSSTVGGYT
TRBV7-9	TRBJ2-7	ASSGSYEQY
TRBV20-1	TRBJ2-3	SARDKRRGY
TRBV28	TRBJ1-5	ASSFSRQGVPQH
TRBV5-1	TRBJ1-1	ASSLNTEAF
TRBV29-1	TRBJ2-5	SAWSAGGDTQY
TRBV28	TRBJ2-7	ASRPTAIYEQY
TRBV28	TRBJ2-7	ASSSSSAGSDEQY
TRBV11-2	TRBJ2-7	ASSLENSGEQY
TRBV5-6	TRBJ1-6	ASSVYSGGRNSPLH
TRBV7-2	TRBJ2-7	ASSLGGQGRGYEQY
TRBV7-2	TRBJ1-1	ASSRDRNTEAF
TRBV7-2	TRBJ2-7	ASSSRRAPYEQY
TRBV5-6	TRBJ2-3	ASSLRGGPGTDTQY
TRBV29-1	TRBJ1-1	SAVLRVNTEAF
TRBV7-2	TRBJ2-5	ASSPPRLTNKETQY
TRBV27	TRBJ2-1	ASTRGGLNSYNEQF
TRBV28	TRBJ1-1	AVPPTPGQGTEAF
TRBV29-1	TRBJ2-7	SVGQTFEQY
TRBV11-2	TRBJ2-3	ASSYPSTDTQY
TRBV29-1	TRBJ2-3	SANVGDTQY
TRBV4-3	TRBJ2-2	ASSQTDTGELF
TRBV28	TRBJ2-6	ASSLSGANVLT
TRBV6-5	TRBJ2-7	ASSYSGQGALNEQY
TRBV29-1	TRBJ2-7	SGRTGDYEQY
TRBV29-1	TRBJ2-3	SVPSSYLSTDTQY
TRBV5-1	TRBJ1-2	ASTIEGPPGYT
TRBV7-8	TRBJ2-1	ASRETSGPYNEQF
TRBV11-2	TRBJ2-5	ASSPRLAGAGEETQY
TRBV30	TRBJ1-2	ASRDTLGYGYT
TRBV5-1	TRBJ1-1	ASRQQGGAEAF
TRBV6-5	TRBJ2-1	ASSTRLWYNEQF